The 32 T cell receptor beta chains below come from one sample, sequenced in a study of T cells in Graves' hyperthyroidism and ophthalmopathy. Amplification of TCR beta CDR3 regions used RNA as the template. Carried out on the TCR CDR3, a first-round RT-PCR used the HTBI primer set. TCRdb reprocessed the multiplex PCR reads with MiXCR, giving one entry per CDR3 protein. The sample holds 390,000 or so distinct CDR3 sequences, approximately 15% seen once. The sample taken for sequencing was blood. All receptors come from a man between 18 and 35 years old with Graves' ophthalmopathy.

This clonotype was counted at least ten times. V gene TRBV7-9 combines with J gene TRBJ2-1; D is unclear. Trimming removed 5 bases at V and 0 bases at J, with 17 bases between. Germline-derived CDR1 and CDR2 are SEHNR and FQNEAQ (reference sequence). CDR3 length equals 17 residues. The CDR3 region has the DNA TGTGCCAGCAGCCCAACCGGGCTTCGTCACTCCTACAATGAGCAGTTCTTC. This gives the protein CASSPTGLRHSYNEQFF.

At least ten counts were recorded for this clonotype. The chain carries TRBV7-9 and TRBJ1-1; D is unclear. Trimming removed 5 bases from V and 0 bases from J, with 10 bases in between. Germline values: CDR1 SEHNR, CDR2 FQNEAQ (reference sequence). The CDR3 totals 14 residues. This CDR3 is CASSPIQVNTEAFF. The CDR3 DNA reads as TGTGCCAGCAGCCCCATTCAGGTGAACACTGAAGCTTTCTTT. The variable domain in full, with the rest retrieved from reference TRBV7-9 and TRBJ1-1, is DTGVSQNPRHKITKRGQNVTFRCDPISEHNRLYWYRQTLGQGPEFLTYFQNEAQLEKSRLLSDRFSAERPKGSFSTLEIQRTEQGDSAMYLCASSPIQVNTEAFFGQGTRLTVV.

This clonotype was recorded at least ten times. This sequence joins TRBV6-1 and TRBJ2-1; 8 positions agree with TRBD1. This CDR3 has 16 residues. V gave up 5 bases and J gave up 1 base; unmatched junction bases: 7. Germline V gives CDR1 MNHNS, CDR2 SASEGT. The CDR3 loop is CASSRPQGASYNEQFF. The CDR3 nucleotides read TGTGCCAGCAGTCGCCCGCAGGGGGCTTCCTACAATGAGCAGTTCTTC.

This clonotype was observed many times. The genes are TRBV5-1 and TRBJ2-7, with D perhaps matching TRBD1 (6 bases). From germline, CDR1 is SGHRS and CDR2 YFSETQ. CDR3 size: 14 residues. Trimming stripped 6 bases from V and 0 bases from J, with 13 bases between. Here the CDR3 reads CASTGDTSSYEQYF. As DNA, the CDR3 is TGCGCCAGCACAGGGGATACTTCCTCCTACGAGCAGTACTTC.

V and J are TRBV15 and TRBJ1-1; D not certain. The CDR3 has 15 amino acids. Trimming took 4 bases from V and 3 from J, leaving 15 bases between them. Germline CDR1 is LNHNV and CDR2 is YYDKDF (reference sequence). The CDR3 DNA follows: TGTGCCACCAGCAAAAGGTATACTGGGGACACTGAAGCTTTCTTT. Translated, it gives CATSKRYTGDTEAFF. The full variable domain, its missing parts supplied by reference TRBV15 and TRBJ1-1, is DAMVIQNPRYQVTQFGKPVTLSCSQTLNHNVMYWYQQKSSQAPKLLFHYYDKDFNNEADTPDNFQSRRPNTSFCFLDIRSPGLGDTAMYLCATSKRYTGDTEAFFGQGTRLTVV.

The V call is TRBV20-1, the J call TRBJ2-1; 10 bases line up with TRBD2. V trimming: 4 bases; J trimming: 1 base; junction bases outside the gene matches: 7. CDR3 length: 16 amino acids. Looked up from germline, CDR1 is DFQATT and CDR2 is SNEGSKA (reference sequence). CDR3 in DNA: TGCAGTGCTATCCCCGGGACTAGCGTTTCCTACAATGAGCAGTTCTTC. Protein: CSAIPGTSVSYNEQFF.

The chain carries TRBV30 and TRBJ2-1; the D is unclear. The germline V gene has CDR1 GTSNPN and CDR2 SVGIG (reference sequence). V was pared by 4 bases and J by 9 bases, with 16 bases between. This CDR3 comprises 13 residues. CDR3 coding DNA: TGTGCCTGGATACCCCAACGGCACGGTGAGCAGTTCTTC. Protein: CAWIPQRHGEQFF. Full variable domain (rest looked up from reference TRBV30 and TRBJ2-1): SQTIHQWPATLVQPVGSPLSLECTVEGTSNPNLYWYRQAAGRGLQLLFYSVGIGQISSEVPQNLSASRPQDRQFILSSKKLLLSDSGFYLCAWIPQRHGEQFFGPGTRLTVL.

This clonotype was picked up many times. This chain connects TRBV7-4 to TRBJ2-7, with TRBD1 as a possible D gene (5 bases). The CDR3 has 16 amino acids. Germline values: CDR1 SGHVT, CDR2 SQSDAQ. The V end lost 8 bases, the J end lost 0 bases, and 20 bases lay between the germline ends. The CDR3 coding sequence is TGTGCCAGCCCCCTAGGCCGAAGGGGTGGCTCCTACGAGCAGTACTTC. Its translation is CASPLGRRGGSYEQYF.

This clonotype came up many times. The chain is built from TRBV7-2 and TRBJ2-5, with TRBD2 matching 11 bases. CDR3 length equals 17 residues. V shed 5 bases and J 5 bases; nucleotides not matched to a gene: 13. From germline, CDR1 is SGHTA and CDR2 FQGNSA. Here the CDR3 reads CASSGSSGRAQEETQYF. The DNA for the CDR3 is TGTGCCAGCAGCGGAAGTAGCGGGAGGGCCCAAGAGGAGACCCAGTACTTC.

On this clonotype: A much larger clone is a single base away; this may be a read error. This chain joins TRBV29-1 and TRBJ2-7, with 7 bases that match TRBD1. CDR3 length: 13 residues. Germline lookup yields CDR1 SQVTM and CDR2 ANQGSEA. CDR3 loop: CSAARDSLYGQYF. The CDR3 region has the DNA TGCAGCGCCGCCCGGGACAGCCTCTACGGGCAGTACTTC.

CDR3 sequence (DNA): TGCGCCAGCAGCTTCCCAGGGATGGATGGCTACACCTTC. It specifies CASSFPGMDGYTF. The genes are TRBV5-1 and TRBJ1-2; a possible D gene is TRBD1 (5 bases). The germline V gene has CDR1 SGHRS and CDR2 YFSETQ. V was trimmed by 2 bases and J by 6 bases, leaving 11 bases between them. The CDR3 loop spans 13 amino acids.

The chain links TRBV4-1 to TRBJ2-1; no clear D. The CDR3 length is 12 residues. V was trimmed by 2 bases and J by 10 bases, leaving 9 bases between them. CDR1 and CDR2 from the germline V gene are MGHRA and YSYEKL. Written as DNA, the CDR3 is TGCGCCAGCAGCCAACCACTGGAGGAGCAGTTCTTC. Amino acid sequence: CASSQPLEEQFF.

The chain uses TRBV19 and TRBJ2-5, with D hard to call. The V and J ends lost 1 base and 3 bases respectively, with 6 bases between them. The CDR3 runs 13 residues. Germline V lookup: CDR1 LNHDA, CDR2 SQIVND (reference sequence). The CDR3 sequence is CASSIGPKETQYF. The CDR3 DNA reads TGTGCCAGTAGTATAGGTCCCAAAGAGACCCAGTACTTC. The full variable domain, rest sourced from reference TRBV19 and TRBJ2-5, is DGGITQSPKYLFRKEGQNVTLSCEQNLNHDAMYWYRQDPGQGLRLIYYSQIVNDFQKGDIAEGYSVSREKKESFPLTVTSAQKNPTAFYLCASSIGPKETQYFGPGTRLLVL.

The chain uses TRBV27 and TRBJ2-1, with D unclear. CDR3 length equals 12 residues. Per germline, CDR1 MNHEY and CDR2 SMNVEV (reference sequence). Trimming shortened V by 8 bases and J by 9 bases, and 14 bases separated the two germline ends. The CDR3 sequence: CASRTTAGEQFF. Here the CDR3 DNA reads TGTGCCAGCCGAACCACCGCCGGTGAGCAGTTCTTC.

V usage is TRBV5-5 and J usage is TRBJ1-4, with a weak D call TRBD1 (6 bases). The germline V gene has CDR1 SGHKS and CDR2 YYEKEE (reference sequence). There are 16 residues in the CDR3. Trimming pared 5 bases from V and 0 bases from J, leaving 14 bases between. Here the CDR3 reads CASRKNHRATNEKLFF. In nucleotides, the CDR3 is TGTGCCAGCAGGAAAAATCACAGGGCAACTAATGAAAAACTGTTTTTT.

This clonotype was counted between two and nine times. V usage is TRBV3-1 and J usage is TRBJ2-5; 11 bases map to TRBD2. The CDR3 has 18 amino acids. The trim removed 4 bases at V and 4 bases at J, leaving 14 bases unmatched. Germline CDR1 LGHDT, CDR2 YNNKEL (reference sequence). This CDR3 is CASSLGTSGLSSRETQYF. The CDR3 region has the DNA TGTGCCAGCAGCCTCGGGACTAGCGGCTTAAGCTCCAGAGAGACCCAGTACTTC.

This clonotype was counted a few times. The chain couples TRBV5-1 to TRBJ1-1, with D maybe TRBD1 (6 bases). The CDR3 has 14 residues. The V end lost 2 bases, the J end lost 5 bases, and 13 bases lay between the germline ends. Germline assignment: CDR1 SGHRS and CDR2 YFSETQ. CDR3 sequence (DNA): TGCGCCAGCAGCTTTGTGGACAGAAGGACTGAAGCTTTCTTT. It yields the protein CASSFVDRRTEAFF. The variable domain in full, completed from reference TRBV5-1 and TRBJ1-1, reads KAGVTQTPRYLIKTRGQQVTLSCSPISGHRSVSWYQQTPGQGLQFLFEYFSETQRNKGNFPGRFSGRQFSNSRSEMNVSTLELGDSALYLCASSFVDRRTEAFFGQGTRLTVV.

Turning to this clonotype: A single base separates this from a much larger clone, so it may be a read error. The chain is built from TRBV7-9 and TRBJ1-2; 8 bases agree with TRBD1. This CDR3 is 16 amino acids long. The germline CDR1 and CDR2 sequences are SEHNR and FQNEAQ (reference sequence). The CDR3: CPSSNSGGNENYGYTF. The CDR3 DNA is TGTCCCAGCAGCAATTCAGGGGGCAATGAAAACTATGGCTACACCTTC.

The table lists this clonotype with many counts. The chain uses TRBV19 and TRBJ1-1; 8 bases match TRBD1. CDR3 length: 17 residues. CDR1 LNHDA and CDR2 SQIVND come from the germline V gene (reference sequence). The V and J ends lost 7 bases and 3 bases, in that order; junction bases with no gene match: 16. CDR3 region: CASTGTGHQEGDTEAFF. The CDR3 nucleotides read TGTGCCAGTACGGGGACAGGTCATCAGGAAGGGGACACTGAAGCTTTCTTT.

Ten or more counts support this clonotype. J is TRBJ1-5 and V is TRBV12-3 or TRBV12-4; a weak D match, TRBD1 (6 bases). The length of the CDR3 is 14 residues. V was trimmed by 6 bases and J by 2 bases, leaving 11 bases between them. This CDR3 reads CASRTGWGNQPQHF. Written as DNA, the CDR3 is TGTGCCAGCAGAACAGGGTGGGGCAATCAGCCCCAGCATTTT.

This clonotype was counted many times. The chain recombines TRBV13 with TRBJ2-5; possibly TRBD2 for D (6 bases). Germline V gives CDR1 PRHDT, CDR2 FYEKMQ (reference sequence). The CDR3 length is 15 residues. V was trimmed by 4 bases and J by 3 bases, leaving 15 bases between them. The CDR3 region is CASSSTRDSKETQYF. The CDR3 DNA reads as TGTGCCAGCAGCTCAACCCGGGACTCCAAAGAGACCCAGTACTTC. The full variable domain, in which reference TRBV13 and TRBJ2-5 provide the parts outside the CDR3, is AAGVIQSPRHLIKEKRETATLKCYPIPRHDTVYWYQQGPGQDPQFLISFYEKMQSDKGSIPDRFSAQQFSDYHSELNMSSLELGDSALYFCASSSTRDSKETQYFGPGTRLLVL.

Ten or more counts support this clonotype. The chain recombines TRBV27 with TRBJ2-3, with TRBD2 as a possible D gene (5 bases). The CDR3 spans 16 residues. V was shortened by 5 bases and J by 1 base, with 16 bases between the two germline ends. The germline CDR1 and CDR2 sequences are MNHEY and SMNVEV (reference sequence). DNA for the CDR3: TGTGCCAGCAGTCTAGAAGTTAGCGTGGGCACAGATACGCAGTATTTT. It specifies CASSLEVSVGTDTQYF.

This clonotype was observed at least ten times. The gene calls are TRBV11-2 and TRBJ2-2; unclear D gene. The CDR3 length is 12 residues. Looked up from germline, CDR1 is SGHAT and CDR2 is FQNNGV. V lost 3 bases, J lost 3 bases, and 2 bases lay in between. CDR3 sequence: CASSFHTGELFF. The CDR3 DNA reads as TGTGCCAGCAGCTTTCACACCGGGGAGCTGTTTTTT.

This clonotype was recorded at least ten times. V gene TRBV5-1 combines with J gene TRBJ1-1; D call uncertain. Germline V CDR1 and CDR2: SGHRS, YFSETQ. The germline V and J ends were trimmed by 2 bases and 1 base, with 9 bases remaining between them. The CDR3 totals 14 residues. As DNA, the CDR3 is TGCGCCAGCAGCTTCGACCTCGAGAACACTGAAGCTTTCTTT. Protein product: CASSFDLENTEAFF. Drawing the rest from reference TRBV5-1 and TRBJ1-1, the complete variable domain is KAGVTQTPRYLIKTRGQQVTLSCSPISGHRSVSWYQQTPGQGLQFLFEYFSETQRNKGNFPGRFSGRQFSNSRSEMNVSTLELGDSALYLCASSFDLENTEAFFGQGTRLTVV.

At least ten counts were recorded for this clonotype. J is TRBJ2-5 and V is TRBV20-1; 8 positions match TRBD2. This CDR3 spans 15 amino acids. V was pared by 8 bases and J by 5 bases, with 16 bases of the junction left unmatched. The germline V gene encodes CDR1 DFQATT and CDR2 SNEGSKA (reference sequence). CDR3 in amino acids: CSSRASGSSRETQYF. In DNA, the CDR3 is TGCAGTTCAAGGGCGAGCGGGAGTTCTAGGGAGACCCAGTACTTC.

The chain couples TRBV20-1 to TRBJ1-1, with TRBD1 matching 8 bases. With V trimmed by 6 bases and J by 0 bases, 3 bases remained unmatched. The CDR3 has 13 residues. Germline V gene data show CDR1 as DFQATT and CDR2 as SNEGSKA (reference sequence). The CDR3: CSADRDMNTEAFF. The DNA of the CDR3 is TGCAGTGCGGACAGGGATATGAACACTGAAGCTTTCTTT.

This clonotype appeared many times. This rearrangement joins TRBV7-9 to TRBJ2-7; D might be TRBD1 (6 bases). The CDR3 has 13 amino acids. Germline V gene sequence: CDR1 SEHNR, CDR2 FQNEAQ (reference sequence). The V gene lost 7 bases and the J gene lost 4 bases, with 14 bases spanning the gap. The chain's CDR3 is CASIKSGEYEQYF. CDR3 sequence (DNA): TGTGCCAGCATCAAATCAGGGGAATACGAGCAGTACTTC.

The J gene is TRBJ2-1, the V gene TRBV12-5; 8 nucleotides line up with TRBD1. CDR3 size: 16 residues. From germline, CDR1 is LGHNT and CDR2 FRNRAP. V lost 1 base and J lost 5; bases outside the gene matches: 7. The CDR3 here is CASGLAGTGINNEQFF. The CDR3 DNA is TGTGCTAGTGGTTTGGCGGGGACAGGTATTAACAATGAGCAGTTCTTC.

In this sample, this clonotype turned up many times. The rearrangement links TRBV11-2 to TRBJ2-7, with D uncertain. The V and J ends lost 0 bases and 5 bases respectively, with 14 bases between them. The CDR3 runs to 15 residues. Germline CDR1 and CDR2: SGHAT and FQNNGV. CDR3 nucleotides: TGTGCCAGCAGCTTAGATCCCGCCATCGGCGACGAGCAGTACTTC. Its protein product is CASSLDPAIGDEQYF.

This clonotype was counted many times. This chain joins TRBV12-3 or TRBV12-4 and TRBJ1-4; 7 positions match TRBD1. The CDR3 covers 14 residues. V shed 6 bases, J shed 7 bases, and the junction held 8 bases outside the gene matches. CDR3 protein: CASSPGTVSEKLFF. CDR3 sequence (DNA): TGTGCCAGCAGCCCCGGGACAGTTAGTGAAAAACTGTTTTTT.

This clonotype has only a few counts. In nucleotides, the CDR3 is TGTGCCAGCAGTCAAACCGGGGACAGGGGATGGGAGACCGGGGAGCTGTTTTTT. Translation gives CASSQTGDRGWETGELFF. The chain carries TRBV27 and TRBJ2-2; TRBD1 aligns across 10 bases. This CDR3 contains 18 residues. Per germline, CDR1 MNHEY and CDR2 SMNVEV (reference sequence). V gave up 5 bases and J gave up 5 bases; unmatched junction bases: 14.

This clonotype was detected ten times or more. The rearrangement uses TRBV7-8 and TRBJ2-3; D may be TRBD1 (5 bases). CDR3 length: 16 amino acids. V was trimmed by 2 bases and J by 6 bases, leaving 18 bases between them. Germline V gene data show CDR1 as SGHVS and CDR2 as FQNEAQ. CDR3 amino acids: CASSLSAQVRTDTQYF. The CDR3 DNA reads as TGTGCCAGCAGCTTATCTGCACAGGTTAGGACGGATACGCAGTATTTT.